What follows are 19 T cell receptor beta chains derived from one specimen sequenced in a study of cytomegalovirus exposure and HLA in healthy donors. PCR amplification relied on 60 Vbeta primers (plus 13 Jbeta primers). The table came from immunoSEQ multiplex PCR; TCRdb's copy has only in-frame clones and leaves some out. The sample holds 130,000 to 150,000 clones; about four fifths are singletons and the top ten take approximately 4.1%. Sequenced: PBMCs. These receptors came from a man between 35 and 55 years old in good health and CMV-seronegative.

The CDR3 loop is CSVERGGVNTEAFF. CDR3 sequence (DNA): TGCAGCGTTGAAAGGGGAGGAGTGAACACTGAAGCTTTCTTT. The chain has TRBV29-1 and TRBJ1-1; TRBD1 is a possible D gene (5 bases). Trimming took off 2 bases at V and 0 bases at J, with 10 bases between the two ends. The CDR3 spans 14 residues. CDR1 and CDR2 (germline): SQVTM, ANQGSEA.

The CDR3 here is CASSESAGVYEQYF. The CDR3 region has the DNA TGTGCCAGCAGTGAATCAGCAGGGGTCTACGAGCAGTACTTC. The chain combines TRBV6-1 with TRBJ2-7, with D perhaps matching TRBD1 (6 bases). The CDR3 has 14 amino acids. V gave up 2 bases and J gave up 3 bases, with 11 bases separating them. Germline V CDR1 and CDR2: MNHNS, SASEGT.

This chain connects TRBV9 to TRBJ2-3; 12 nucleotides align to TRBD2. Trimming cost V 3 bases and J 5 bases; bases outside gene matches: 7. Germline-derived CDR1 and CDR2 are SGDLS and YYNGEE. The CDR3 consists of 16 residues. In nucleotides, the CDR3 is TGTGCCAGCAGCGGGCCACTAGCGGGGGGCTTAGATACGCAGTATTTT. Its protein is CASSGPLAGGLDTQYF.

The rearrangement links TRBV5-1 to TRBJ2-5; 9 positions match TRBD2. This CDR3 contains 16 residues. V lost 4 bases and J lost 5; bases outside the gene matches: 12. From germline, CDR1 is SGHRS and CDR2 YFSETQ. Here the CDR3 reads CASSPTELAGEETQYF. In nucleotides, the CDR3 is TGCGCCAGCAGCCCAACCGAGTTAGCGGGGGAGGAGACCCAGTACTTC.

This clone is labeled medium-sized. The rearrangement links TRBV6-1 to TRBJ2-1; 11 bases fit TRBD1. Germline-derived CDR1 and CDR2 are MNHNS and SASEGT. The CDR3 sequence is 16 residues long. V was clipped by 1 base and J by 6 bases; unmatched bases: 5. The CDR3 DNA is TGTGCCAGCAGTGAAGAGGGGGGGACAGGGGGCAATGAGCAGTTCTTC. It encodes CASSEEGGTGGNEQFF.

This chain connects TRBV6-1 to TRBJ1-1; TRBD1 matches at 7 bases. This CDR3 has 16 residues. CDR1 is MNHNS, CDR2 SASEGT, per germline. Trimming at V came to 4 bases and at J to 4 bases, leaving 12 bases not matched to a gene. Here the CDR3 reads CASSVPTGQLLTEAFF. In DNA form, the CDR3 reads TGTGCCAGCAGTGTCCCCACGGGACAGTTACTCACTGAAGCTTTCTTT.

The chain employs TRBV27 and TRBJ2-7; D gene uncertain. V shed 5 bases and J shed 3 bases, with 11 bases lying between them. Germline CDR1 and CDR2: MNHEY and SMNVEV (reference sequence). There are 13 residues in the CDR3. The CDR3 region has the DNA TGTGCCAGCAGTCCCCGATCAGGCTACGAGCAGTACTTC. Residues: CASSPRSGYEQYF.

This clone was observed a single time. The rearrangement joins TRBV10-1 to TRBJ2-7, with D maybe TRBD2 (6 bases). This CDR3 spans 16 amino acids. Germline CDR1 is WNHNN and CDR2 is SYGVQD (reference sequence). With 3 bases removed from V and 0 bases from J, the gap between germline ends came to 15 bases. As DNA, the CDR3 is TGCGCCAGCAGTGACCTAAGGGACGGGAGCTCCTACGAGCAGTACTTC. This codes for CASSDLRDGSSYEQYF.

In DNA form, the CDR3 reads TGTGCCAGCTCACCACCGAAGCTAGCGGGGGGGCTCGAGCAGTACTTC. This sequence encodes CASSPPKLAGGLEQYF. The chain links TRBV18 to TRBJ2-7, with 12 positions matching TRBD2. The CDR3 has 16 residues. The junction had 6 bases not matched to a gene; V was cut back by 0 bases and J by 6 bases. Germline V gene data show CDR1 as KGHSH and CDR2 as LQKENI.

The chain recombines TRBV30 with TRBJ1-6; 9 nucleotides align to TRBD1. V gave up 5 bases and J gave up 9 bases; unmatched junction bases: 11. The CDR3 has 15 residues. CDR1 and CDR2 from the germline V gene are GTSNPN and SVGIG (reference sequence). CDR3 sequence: CAWVQDRGIGSPLHF. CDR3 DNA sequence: TGTGCCTGGGTACAAGACAGGGGGATTGGTTCACCCCTCCACTTT. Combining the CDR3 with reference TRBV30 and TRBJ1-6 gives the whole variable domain SQTIHQWPATLVQPVGSPLSLECTVEGTSNPNLYWYRQAAGRGLQLLFYSVGIGQISSEVPQNLSASRPQDRQFILSSKKLLLSDSGFYLCAWVQDRGIGSPLHFGNGTRLTVT.

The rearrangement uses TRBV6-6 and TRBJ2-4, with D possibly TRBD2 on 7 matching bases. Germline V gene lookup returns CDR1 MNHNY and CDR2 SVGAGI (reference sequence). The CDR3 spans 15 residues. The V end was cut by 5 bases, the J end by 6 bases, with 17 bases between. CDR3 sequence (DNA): TGTGCCAGCAGTAGCTCCGGGGGGCTGGGAAACATTCAGTACTTC. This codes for CASSSSGGLGNIQYF.

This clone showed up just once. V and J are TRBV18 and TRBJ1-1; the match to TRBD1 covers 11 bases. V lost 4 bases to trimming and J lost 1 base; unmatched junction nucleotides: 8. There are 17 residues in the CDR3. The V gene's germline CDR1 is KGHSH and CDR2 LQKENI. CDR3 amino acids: CASSQVGTGGTNTEAFF. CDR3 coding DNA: TGTGCCAGCTCACAAGTAGGGACAGGGGGTACGAACACTGAAGCTTTCTTT.

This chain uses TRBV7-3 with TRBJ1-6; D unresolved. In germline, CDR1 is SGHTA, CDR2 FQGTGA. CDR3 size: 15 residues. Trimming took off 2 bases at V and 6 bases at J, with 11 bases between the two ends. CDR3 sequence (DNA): TGTGCCAGCAGCTTATCCGGGATCGGTAATTCACCCCTCCACTTT. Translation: CASSLSGIGNSPLHF.

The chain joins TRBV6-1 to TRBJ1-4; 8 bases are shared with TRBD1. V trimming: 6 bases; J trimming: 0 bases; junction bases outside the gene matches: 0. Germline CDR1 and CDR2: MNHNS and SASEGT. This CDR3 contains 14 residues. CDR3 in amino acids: CASRDRATNEKLFF. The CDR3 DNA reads TGTGCCAGCAGGGACAGGGCAACTAATGAAAAACTGTTTTTT.

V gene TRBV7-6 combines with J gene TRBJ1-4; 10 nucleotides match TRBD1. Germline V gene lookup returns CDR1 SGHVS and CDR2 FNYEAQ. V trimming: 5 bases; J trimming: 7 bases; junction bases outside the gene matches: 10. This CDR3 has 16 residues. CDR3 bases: TGTGCCAGCAGCCAGGATAGGGGACAGGGGTCTGAAAAACTGTTTTTT. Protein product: CASSQDRGQGSEKLFF.

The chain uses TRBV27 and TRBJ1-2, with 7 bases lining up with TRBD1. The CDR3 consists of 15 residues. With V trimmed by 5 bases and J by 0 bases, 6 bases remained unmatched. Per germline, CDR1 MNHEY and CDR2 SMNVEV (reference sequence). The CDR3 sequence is CASSPRDSANYGYTF. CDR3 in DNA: TGTGCCAGCAGTCCGAGGGACAGTGCTAACTATGGCTACACCTTC.

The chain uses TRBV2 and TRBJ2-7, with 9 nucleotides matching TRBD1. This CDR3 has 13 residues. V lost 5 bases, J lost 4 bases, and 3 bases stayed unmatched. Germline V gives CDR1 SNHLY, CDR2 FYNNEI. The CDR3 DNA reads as TGTGCCAGCAGTCCACAGGGGGCGTACGAGCAGTACTTC. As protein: CASSPQGAYEQYF.

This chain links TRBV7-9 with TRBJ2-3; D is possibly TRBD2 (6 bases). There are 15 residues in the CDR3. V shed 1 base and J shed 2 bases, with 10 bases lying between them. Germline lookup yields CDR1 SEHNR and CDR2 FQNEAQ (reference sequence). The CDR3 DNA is TGTGCCAGCAGCTTAGGGACTACTTTCACAGATACGCAGTATTTT. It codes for CASSLGTTFTDTQYF.

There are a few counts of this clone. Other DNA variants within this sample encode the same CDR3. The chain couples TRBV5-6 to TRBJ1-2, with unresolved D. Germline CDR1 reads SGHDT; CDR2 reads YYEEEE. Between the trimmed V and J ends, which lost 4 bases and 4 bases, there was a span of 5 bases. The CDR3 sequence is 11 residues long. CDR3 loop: CASSLLYGYTF. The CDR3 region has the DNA TGTGCCAGCAGCCTACTCTATGGCTACACCTTC.